The rows below give T cell receptor beta chains drawn from one sample of a study of blood T cell repertoires in COVID-19. The repertoire was sequenced with immunoSEQ multiplex PCR; TCRdb's copy has only in-frame clones and lacks some. The sample has about 110,000 clones; about 80% are singletons. Sequences were obtained from peripheral blood. The receptors originated from a woman aged 80 or over with active or convalescent COVID-19. The CDR3 runs from the conserved cysteine through the conserved F or W. The D gene is left open where the match is weak. Expanded clones are given a class, and other clones once, few, many or no size at all.

. | TRBJ1-5 | . | TRBV2 | CATKGGLGQPQHF | TGTGCCACCAAGGGGGGGCTGGGTCAGCCCCAGCATTTT
few | TRBJ1-6 | . | TRBV6-6 | CASSFIDSPLHF | TGTGCCAGCAGTTTCATAGATTCACCCCTCCACTTT
once | TRBJ2-3 | TRBD2 | TRBV6-1 | CASSDGLAGRDTQYF | TGTGCCAGCAGTGATGGACTAGCGGGAAGGGATACGCAGTATTTT
. | TRBJ1-1 | . | TRBV25-1 | CASSSTNRRDTEAFF | TGTGCCAGCAGTTCTACAAATAGGAGGGACACTGAAGCTTTCTTT
. | TRBJ1-5 | . | TRBV6-4 | CASSSLRGQPQHF | TGTGCCAGCAGTTCACTTAGGGGTCAGCCCCAGCATTTT
. | TRBJ2-3 | TRBD2 | TRBV2 | CASSAGREWDTDTQYF | TGTGCCAGCAGTGCAGGGAGGGAGTGGGACACAGATACGCAGTATTTT
. | TRBJ2-4 | . | TRBV18 | CASSLSLLGQGQTKNIQYF | TGTGCCAGCTCACTCTCCCTCCTTGGGCAGGGCCAAACTAAAAACATTCAGTACTTC
. | TRBJ2-3 | . | TRBV10-3 | CAISESVGTDTQYF | TGTGCCATCAGTGAGTCCGTAGGCACAGATACGCAGTATTTT
. | TRBJ2-5 | TRBD1 | TRBV3-1/TRBV3-2 | CASSQDVRGRCMVQETQYF | TGTGCCAGCAGCCAAGATGTCAGGGGGCGATGTATGGTCCAAGAGACCCAGTACTTC
. | TRBJ2-7 | . | TRBV10-3 | CAISDVVRGSSYEQYF | TGTGCCATCAGTGATGTAGTCAGGGGAAGCTCCTACGAGCAGTACTTC
. | TRBJ2-1 | TRBD2 | TRBV5-1 | CASSLYLGGSTNEQFF | TGCGCCAGCAGCTTGTATTTAGGCGGGAGTACTAATGAGCAGTTCTTC
. | TRBJ1-1 | . | TRBV9 | CASSVMDRNTEAFF | TGTGCCAGCAGCGTAATGGACAGGAACACTGAAGCTTTCTTT
. | TRBJ2-1 | TRBD2 | TRBV19 | CASSIPAGEQFF | TGTGCCAGTAGTATCCCAGCGGGAGAGCAGTTCTTC
. | TRBJ1-3 | . | TRBV7-9 | CASSPPGGQIGGNTIYF | TGTGCCAGCAGCCCCCCCGGTGGGCAGATTGGTGGAAACACCATATATTTT
. | TRBJ1-6 | TRBD1 | TRBV4-3 | CASSRDRRNSPLHF | TGCGCCAGCAGCCGGGACAGAAGGAATTCACCCCTCCACTTT
. | TRBJ2-1 | . | TRBV18 | CASSPLSATYNEQFF | TGTGCCAGCTCACCCCTTAGCGCGACATACAATGAGCAGTTCTTC
. | TRBJ1-2 | . | TRBV12-3/TRBV12-4 | CASSSSDYYGYTF | TGTGCCAGCAGCTCAAGCGACTACTATGGCTACACCTTC
. | TRBJ2-5 | TRBD1 | TRBV29-1 | CSVTRDRASQETQYF | TGCAGCGTTACCCGGGACAGGGCCTCCCAAGAGACCCAGTACTTC
. | TRBJ2-3 | . | TRBV5-4 | CASSAPQLVATQYF | TGTGCCAGCAGCGCACCCCAACTAGTCGCGACGCAGTATTTT
. | TRBJ1-1 | . | TRBV2 | CASSEFAGSPTEAFF | TGTGCCAGCAGTGAATTTGCGGGCAGCCCCACTGAAGCTTTCTTT
. | TRBJ2-1 | TRBD2 | TRBV7-3 | CASSYTGLADYNEQFF | TGTGCCAGCAGCTATACCGGACTAGCGGACTACAATGAGCAGTTCTTC
few | TRBJ1-1 | . | TRBV7-2 | CASSLAGTMNTEAFF | TGTGCCAGCAGCTTAGCGGGGACAATGAACACTGAAGCTTTCTTT
. | TRBJ2-1 | . | TRBV5-1 | CATSMAGDSSYNEQFF | TGCGCCACCTCCATGGCCGGGGATAGCTCCTACAATGAGCAGTTCTTC
. | TRBJ1-2 | TRBD1 | TRBV29-1 | CSVEGGQASRGDGYTF | TGCAGCGTTGAAGGGGGACAGGCGTCCAGGGGTGATGGCTACACCTTC
. | TRBJ1-5 | . | TRBV6-1 | CASSEALTGTIQPQHF | TGTGCCAGCAGTGAAGCACTTACCGGGACTATCCAGCCCCAGCATTTT
. | TRBJ2-7 | TRBD2 | TRBV7-2 | CASSLGLAAAYEQYF | TGTGCCAGCAGCTTAGGACTAGCGGCTGCCTACGAGCAGTACTTC
. | TRBJ1-1 | . | TRBV7-2 | CASSLRREGSEAFF | TGTGCCAGCAGCTTAAGGCGTGAGGGTTCTGAAGCTTTCTTT
. | TRBJ2-2 | . | TRBV24-1 | CATSETTGITGELFF | TGTGCCACCAGTGAAACGACAGGAATCACCGGGGAGCTGTTTTTT
once | TRBJ1-6 | TRBD1 | TRBV9 | CASSSPNTPGRGPNSPLHF | TGTGCCAGCAGCTCCCCGAATACCCCAGGAAGGGGGCCTAATTCACCCCTCCACTTT
. | TRBJ2-3 | TRBD2 | TRBV2 | CASSALRTRVASTDTQYF | TGTGCCAGCAGTGCGCTGCGGACTAGAGTAGCTAGCACAGATACGCAGTATTTT
once | TRBJ1-2 | . | TRBV18 | CASSVDSTYGYTF | TGTGCCAGCTCCGTTGACAGTACCTATGGCTACACCTTC
. | TRBJ2-1 | . | TRBV15 | CATSRELLEVKFF | TGTGCCACCAGCAGAGAGCTACTAGAAGTTAAGTTCTTC
once | TRBJ1-4 | TRBD1 | TRBV30 | CAWSPGQGLNEKLFF | TGTGCCTGGAGCCCGGGACAGGGCCTTAATGAAAAACTGTTTTTT
. | TRBJ2-1 | TRBD2 | TRBV2 | CASKAREGVNEQFF | TGTGCCAGCAAGGCCCGGGAGGGTGTGAATGAGCAGTTCTTC
once | TRBJ1-1 | . | TRBV4-1 | CASSHPLPLNTEAFF | TGCGCCAGCAGCCATCCACTCCCACTCAACACTGAAGCTTTCTTT
. | TRBJ2-1 | . | TRBV6-1 | CASSEGQWGNNEQFF | TGTGCCAGCAGTGAAGGACAGTGGGGTAACAATGAGCAGTTCTTC
. | TRBJ1-4 | . | TRBV5-1 | CASTGGTGQPTNEKLFF | TGCGCCAGCACTGGGGGGACCGGACAACCAACTAATGAAAAACTGTTTTTT
. | TRBJ1-2 | . | TRBV7-2 | CASSFTGLSSGGYTF | TGTGCCAGCAGCTTTACAGGGTTATCGTCCGGTGGCTACACCTTC
. | TRBJ2-1 | TRBD2 | TRBV6-1 | CASSEVTSKNEQFF | TGTGCCAGCAGTGAAGTGACTAGCAAGAATGAGCAGTTCTTC
. | TRBJ1-2 | . | TRBV7-8 | CASSLAANRAYGYTF | TGTGCCAGCAGCTTAGCGGCCAACAGAGCCTATGGCTACACCTTC
. | TRBJ2-3 | TRBD1 | TRBV11-2 | CASSLGQGVADTQYF | TGTGCCAGCAGCTTAGGACAGGGAGTGGCAGATACGCAGTATTTT
few | TRBJ1-3 | . | TRBV5-1 | CASSAGTQGNTIYF | TGCGCCAGCAGCGCCGGGACTCAAGGAAACACCATATATTTT
. | TRBJ2-7 | TRBD2 | TRBV7-3 | CASSELAGVGEQYF | TGTGCCAGCAGCGAACTAGCGGGAGTTGGTGAGCAGTACTTC
. | TRBJ2-5 | TRBD2 | TRBV7-3 | CASSSGTSITTQYF | TGTGCCAGCAGCTCAGGGACTAGCATCACGACCCAGTACTTC
. | TRBJ2-1 | TRBD1 | TRBV2 | CASSLKFPGTGDRVSVFF | TGTGCCAGCAGTCTAAAATTTCCCGGGACAGGTGACAGGGTTTCTGTGTTCTTC
few | TRBJ2-7 | . | TRBV19 | CASSQNSASYEQYF | TGTGCCAGTAGTCAAAATAGCGCCTCCTACGAGCAGTACTTC
. | TRBJ2-2 | . | TRBV18 | CASSPQGLTGELFF | TGTGCCAGCTCACCTCAGGGGTTAACCGGGGAGCTGTTTTTT
. | TRBJ2-1 | TRBD2 | TRBV19 | CASSIKAGGFEQFF | TGTGCCAGTAGTATAAAAGCGGGAGGGTTTGAGCAGTTCTTC
. | TRBJ1-1 | TRBD1 | TRBV5-1 | CASTAGQENTEAFF | TGCGCCAGCACCGCGGGACAGGAAAACACTGAAGCTTTCTTT
. | TRBJ2-7 | TRBD2 | TRBV19 | CASSSQLAGLYEQYF | TGTGCCAGTAGTTCTCAACTAGCGGGACTCTACGAGCAGTACTTC